The 27 T cell receptor beta chains below come from one sample, sequenced in a study of T cell responses to AZD1222 COVID-19 vaccine. Here immunoSEQ multiplex PCR was the method, and the copy in TCRdb shows in-frame clones only, minus some. The data show more than 95,000 clones, over 70% seen once. Sample: peripheral blood, taken on day 0 of AZD1222 vaccination. The receptor set was obtained from an adult in good health.

V gene TRBV28 combines with J gene TRBJ1-4, with TRBD1 identical over 9 bases. V lost 3 bases, J lost 8 bases, and 7 bases stayed unmatched. The CDR3 length is 15 residues. Per germline, CDR1 MDHEN and CDR2 SYDVKM. CDR3 sequence: CASSLSGTGREKLFF. CDR3 nucleotides: TGTGCCAGCAGTTTGTCCGGGACAGGGAGGGAAAAACTGTTTTTT.

This rearrangement joins TRBV9 to TRBJ1-1; no reliable D call. Germline lookup yields CDR1 SGDLS and CDR2 YYNGEE. The CDR3 runs to 14 residues. Trimming shortened V by 3 bases and J by 0 bases, and 9 bases separated the two germline ends. CDR3 in amino acids: CASSGAAMNTEAFF. As DNA, the CDR3 is TGTGCCAGCAGCGGGGCGGCAATGAACACTGAAGCTTTCTTT. Full variable domain (rest looked up from reference TRBV9 and TRBJ1-1): DSGVTQTPKHLITATGQRVTLRCSPRSGDLSVYWYQQSLDQGLQFLIQYYNGEERAKGNILERFSAQQFPDLHSELNLSSLELGDSALYFCASSGAAMNTEAFFGQGTRLTVV.

The V and J genes are TRBV5-6 and TRBJ1-1, with 9 bases matching TRBD1. There are 18 residues in the CDR3. V lost 1 base to trimming and J lost 5 bases; unmatched junction nucleotides: 15. Germline V gives CDR1 SGHDT, CDR2 YYEEEE. CDR3 region: CASSLPTPFRDRVTEAFF. The CDR3 region has the DNA TGTGCCAGCAGCTTGCCTACCCCTTTTCGGGACAGGGTTACTGAAGCTTTCTTT. The complete variable domain, with remaining parts taken from reference TRBV5-6 and TRBJ1-1, reads DAGVTQSPTHLIKTRGQQVTLRCSPKSGHDTVSWYQQALGQGPQFIFQYYEEEERQRGNFPDRFSGHQFPNYSSELNVNALLLGDSALYLCASSLPTPFRDRVTEAFFGQGTRLTVV.

The rearrangement uses TRBV6-2 or TRBV6-3 and TRBJ1-1; TRBD1 agrees at 7 bases. Germline V CDR1 and CDR2: MNHEY, SVGEGT. With 5 bases clipped from V and 3 bases from J, the junction kept 6 bases outside the gene matches. This CDR3 region has 14 residues. CDR3 sequence reads: CASSPWDRHTEAFF. The CDR3 DNA reads as TGTGCCAGCAGTCCATGGGACAGACACACTGAAGCTTTCTTT.

This clone appeared once. The CDR3 spells CASSEVILFTTDPNQPQHF. The CDR3 DNA follows: TGTGCCAGCAGTGAAGTTATTCTGTTCACGACAGACCCCAATCAGCCCCAGCATTTT. The chain joins TRBV6-1 to TRBJ1-5; a possible D gene is TRBD1 (5 bases). Trimming took 1 base from V and 3 from J, leaving 22 bases between them. The germline V gene encodes CDR1 MNHNS and CDR2 SASEGT. The CDR3 has 19 residues.

The gene calls are TRBV5-1 and TRBJ1-6; TRBD1 matches at 9 bases. Germline V gene sequence: CDR1 SGHRS, CDR2 YFSETQ. The length of the CDR3 is 15 residues. V lost 4 bases, J lost 9 bases, and 8 bases stayed unmatched. The CDR3 spells CASSPGQGIASPLHF. The DNA of the CDR3 is TGCGCCAGCAGCCCCGGACAGGGGATCGCTTCACCCCTCCACTTT.

CDR3 sequence (DNA): TGTGCCAGACGTGATGGCACAGATACGCAGTATTTT. Protein product: CARRDGTDTQYF. The rearrangement joins TRBV2 to TRBJ2-3; D ambiguous. The CDR3 totals 12 residues. With 9 bases removed from V and 1 base from J, the gap between germline ends came to 8 bases. The germline V gene has CDR1 SNHLY and CDR2 FYNNEI.

The V call is TRBV29-1, the J call TRBJ1-2; unclear D gene. V shed 4 bases and J shed 2 bases, with 5 bases lying between them. The germline V gene encodes CDR1 SQVTM and CDR2 ANQGSEA. The CDR3 contains 11 residues. CDR3: CSVGQNYGYTF. The CDR3 nucleotides read TGCAGCGTTGGGCAGAACTATGGCTACACCTTC.

The V gene is TRBV5-1, the J gene TRBJ2-1; D uncertain. The germline gives CDR1 SGHRS, CDR2 YFSETQ. The CDR3 is 16 residues long. The germline V and J ends were trimmed by 6 bases and 0 bases, with 16 bases remaining between them. The CDR3 loop reads CASTSDQLSSYNEQFF. The CDR3, as DNA: TGCGCCAGCACCTCGGATCAGTTGAGCTCCTACAATGAGCAGTTCTTC.

J is TRBJ2-1 and V is TRBV5-6, with 13 bases matching TRBD2. The CDR3 sequence is 15 residues long. With V trimmed by 1 base and J by 8 bases, 3 bases remained unmatched. Germline-derived CDR1 and CDR2 are SGHDT and YYEEEE. The CDR3 is CASSLRLAGGDEQFF. CDR3 in DNA: TGTGCCAGCAGCTTGAGACTAGCGGGGGGCGATGAGCAGTTCTTC.

The genes are TRBV6-6 and TRBJ2-3; a possible D gene is TRBD2 (6 bases). The V gene lost 7 bases and the J gene lost 0 bases, with 14 bases spanning the gap. CDR1 MNHNY and CDR2 SVGAGI come from the germline V gene (reference sequence). The CDR3 totals 15 residues. The CDR3 spells CASTHFGTSTDTQYF. The CDR3 nucleotides are TGTGCCAGCACGCATTTTGGGACTAGCACAGATACGCAGTATTTT.

The V call is TRBV29-1, the J call TRBJ2-5; D is perhaps TRBD1 or TRBD2 (5 bases each). The CDR3 covers 14 residues. From germline, CDR1 is SQVTM and CDR2 ANQGSEA. V dropped 4 bases and J dropped 4 bases, with 16 bases sitting between them. The CDR3 DNA sequence: TGCAGCGTTGCCCTGACCGGGACGGGAGAGACCCAGTACTTC. Translation gives CSVALTGTGETQYF.

This clone occurred a few times. The rearrangement joins TRBV28 to TRBJ2-7; 7 bases match TRBD2. Germline V gives CDR1 MDHEN, CDR2 SYDVKM. Trimming cost V 5 bases and J 2 bases; bases outside gene matches: 6. The CDR3 spans 14 residues. CDR3 amino acids: CASSPPGRAYEQYF. In DNA, the CDR3 is TGTGCCAGCAGTCCCCCGGGGAGGGCCTACGAGCAGTACTTC.

The genes are TRBV12-3 or TRBV12-4 and TRBJ1-2, with D perhaps TRBD1 (5 bases). The V end lost 6 bases, the J end lost 8 bases, and 16 bases lay between the germline ends. The CDR3 length is 13 residues. The CDR3 DNA reads as TGTGCCAGCAGCTTCCGGGACGGCTTCGGCTACACCTTC. Protein: CASSFRDGFGYTF.

Only one count was recorded for this clone. The chain has TRBV13 and TRBJ2-7; TRBD1 or TRBD2 may be the D gene (5 bases each). The V end lost 3 bases, the J end lost 0 bases, and 9 bases lay between the germline ends. The CDR3 extends over 14 amino acids. Per germline, CDR1 PRHDT and CDR2 FYEKMQ (reference sequence). The CDR3 sequence is CASSFGTYSYEQYF. CDR3 DNA: TGTGCCAGCAGCTTCGGGACGTACTCCTACGAGCAGTACTTC.

The chain links TRBV5-1 to TRBJ2-3; D ambiguous. This CDR3 is built from 12 residues. In germline, CDR1 is SGHRS, CDR2 YFSETQ. Trimming took 0 bases from V and 4 from J, leaving 3 bases between them. CDR3 coding DNA: TGCGCCAGCAGCTTGGTCCCAGATACGCAGTATTTT. Amino acids: CASSLVPDTQYF. Complete variable domain (other parts from reference TRBV5-1 and TRBJ2-3): KAGVTQTPRYLIKTRGQQVTLSCSPISGHRSVSWYQQTPGQGLQFLFEYFSETQRNKGNFPGRFSGRQFSNSRSEMNVSTLELGDSALYLCASSLVPDTQYFGPGTRLTVL.

The chain links TRBV4-3 to TRBJ1-6, with a weak D call TRBD1 (6 bases). V was clipped by 3 bases and J by 7 bases, with 19 bases between them. Germline assignment: CDR1 LGHNA and CDR2 YSLEER. The CDR3 has 17 amino acids. CDR3 DNA: TGCGCCAGCAGCCAGGAATCAAAACAGGGATGGAATTCACCCCTCCACTTT. Its translation: CASSQESKQGWNSPLHF.

The V call is TRBV7-3, the J call TRBJ1-2, with D maybe TRBD1 (6 bases). Germline values: CDR1 SGHTA, CDR2 FQGTGA. The CDR3 contains 17 residues. Deletions cut 4 bases from V and 8 bases from J, with 26 bases between. The CDR3 region has the DNA TGTGCCAGCAGCTCCATCCCTGGGGGCGGGACCTCTAGGGGCTACACCTTC. Its protein product is CASSSIPGGGTSRGYTF.

The gene calls are TRBV6-5 and TRBJ2-1; the D gene is possibly TRBD2 (6 bases). Germline assignment: CDR1 MNHEY and CDR2 SVGAGI. CDR3 length equals 15 residues. V was pared by 3 bases and J by 4 bases, with 13 bases between. The CDR3 here is CASSYSGRHYNEQFF. In DNA form, the CDR3 reads TGTGCCAGCAGTTATTCGGGGAGGCATTACAATGAGCAGTTCTTC.

J is TRBJ2-1 and V is TRBV2; 8 nucleotides line up with TRBD2. CDR1 is SNHLY and CDR2 is FYNNEI in the germline V gene. The trim removed 5 bases at V and 8 bases at J, leaving 8 bases unmatched. CDR3 length: 14 amino acids. CDR3 nucleotide sequence: TGTGCCAGCAGTCTACTAGAAGCGGGAGATGAGCAGTTCTTC. Its protein product is CASSLLEAGDEQFF.

V and J are TRBV2 and TRBJ2-3; 7 bases are shared with TRBD1. The germline CDR1 and CDR2 sequences are SNHLY and FYNNEI. CDR3 length: 17 residues. V dropped 5 bases and J dropped 4; count of bases not matched to a gene: 15. The CDR3, as DNA: TGTGCCAGCAGTTCCCCGCCGGGACAGCCGGGGTCAGATACGCAGTATTTT. Protein product: CASSSPPGQPGSDTQYF.

The chain carries TRBV7-2 and TRBJ1-3; D is unresolved. V dropped 5 bases and J dropped 4 bases, with 18 bases sitting between them. Germline lookup yields CDR1 SGHTA and CDR2 FQGNSA. CDR3 length: 16 amino acids. CDR3 bases: TGTGCCAGCAGCCCTACGAGAGGCGGAGTGGGAAACACCATATATTTT. It translates to CASSPTRGGVGNTIYF.

The chain joins TRBV11-1 to TRBJ1-3; 8 bases align to TRBD1. This CDR3 comprises 15 residues. Germline V gene sequence: CDR1 SGHAT, CDR2 FQDESV (reference sequence). V was pared by 5 bases and J by 4 bases, with 7 bases of the junction left unmatched. CDR3 DNA sequence: TGTGCCAGCAGCCCTCGGACAGGGTACGGAAACACCATATATTTT. As protein: CASSPRTGYGNTIYF.

This clone appeared once. J is TRBJ1-2 and V is TRBV28; TRBD1 aligns across 10 bases. In germline, CDR1 is MDHEN, CDR2 SYDVKM. J gave up 2 bases and V 5 bases, and 8 bases lay outside the gene matches. The CDR3 is made up of 16 amino acids. CDR3 coding DNA: TGTGCCAGCAGTCCGGGACAGGGGATTTTCAACTATGGCTACACCTTC. Its protein is CASSPGQGIFNYGYTF.

The J gene is TRBJ2-1, the V gene TRBV6-2 or TRBV6-3, with 15 positions matching TRBD2. V lost 4 bases, J lost 10 bases, and 11 bases stayed unmatched. From germline, CDR1 is MNHEY and CDR2 SVGEGT. The CDR3 has 17 amino acids. The CDR3 reads CASSFTFPGTSGREQFF. CDR3 sequence (DNA): TGTGCCAGCAGTTTCACGTTCCCCGGGACTAGCGGGAGGGAGCAGTTCTTC.

The chain is built from TRBV27 and TRBJ2-2, with D maybe TRBD2 (5 bases). The CDR3 length is 13 residues. Trimming pared 5 bases from V and 4 bases from J, leaving 8 bases between. Germline V lookup: CDR1 MNHEY, CDR2 SMNVEV (reference sequence). CDR3 protein: CASSTRGTGELFF. The CDR3 DNA sequence: TGTGCCAGCAGTACCCGGGGCACCGGGGAGCTGTTTTTT.

The V call is TRBV2, the J call TRBJ1-5; TRBD1 is a possible D gene (5 bases). Germline assignment: CDR1 SNHLY and CDR2 FYNNEI. This CDR3 contains 13 residues. The germline V and J ends were trimmed by 7 bases and 0 bases, with 7 bases remaining between them. CDR3 DNA: TGTGCCAGCATCAGGGATAGCAATCAGCCCCAGCATTTT. As protein: CASIRDSNQPQHF.